The clone carrying this T cell receptor (beta chain) was picked up a small number of times. V was shortened by 1 base and J by 14 bases, with 19 bases between the two germline ends. This CDR3 has 14 amino acids. Germline CDR1 is SGHTA and CDR2 is FQGNSA. The data are from a study of blood T cells in healthy people across ages. Next came a second PCR, run for about 7 to 12 cycles, which used a sample-barcoded 5' primer along with a J-beta primer mix. In TCRdb, the 5' RACE reads were re-called with MiXCR into one record per CDR3 protein. The table lists 750,000 to 950,000 distinct CDR3 sequences, about 55% of them singletons.

Material for sequencing was blood. The chain employs TRBV7-2 and TRBJ2-3; a weak D match, TRBD1 (5 bases). The receptor was isolated from an elderly man in good health. The CDR3 is CASSLEGARSLLYF. The CDR3 DNA sequence: TGTGCCAGCAGCTTAGAAGGGGCGCGTAGCTTACTGTATTTT.